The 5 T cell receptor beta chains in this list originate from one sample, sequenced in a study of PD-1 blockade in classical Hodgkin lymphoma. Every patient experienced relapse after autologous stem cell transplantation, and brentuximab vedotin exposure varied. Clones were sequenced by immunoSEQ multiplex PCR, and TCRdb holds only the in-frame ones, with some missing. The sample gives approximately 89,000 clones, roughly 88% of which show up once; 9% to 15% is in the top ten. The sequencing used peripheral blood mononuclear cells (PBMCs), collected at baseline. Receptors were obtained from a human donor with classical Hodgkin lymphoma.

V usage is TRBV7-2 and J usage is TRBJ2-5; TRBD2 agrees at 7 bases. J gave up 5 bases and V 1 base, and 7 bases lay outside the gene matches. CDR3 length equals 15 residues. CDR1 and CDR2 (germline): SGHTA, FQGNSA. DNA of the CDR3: TGTGCCAGCAGCTTAGACGCATACGGGGGGGAGACCCAGTACTTC. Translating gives CASSLDAYGGETQYF.

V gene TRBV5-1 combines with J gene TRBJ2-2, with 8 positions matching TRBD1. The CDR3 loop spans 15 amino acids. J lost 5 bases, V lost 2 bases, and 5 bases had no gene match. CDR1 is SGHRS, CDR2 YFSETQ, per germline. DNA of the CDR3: TGCGCCAGCAGCTTAGGCAGGGGGCCAACCGGGGAGCTGTTTTTT. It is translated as CASSLGRGPTGELFF.

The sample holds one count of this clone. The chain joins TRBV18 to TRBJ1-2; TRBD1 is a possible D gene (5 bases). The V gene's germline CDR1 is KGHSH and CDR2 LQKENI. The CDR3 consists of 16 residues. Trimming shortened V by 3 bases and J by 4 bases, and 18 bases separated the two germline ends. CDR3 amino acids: CASSPSPQGAAYGYTF. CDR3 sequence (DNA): TGTGCCAGCTCACCGAGCCCGCAAGGGGCCGCCTATGGCTACACCTTC.

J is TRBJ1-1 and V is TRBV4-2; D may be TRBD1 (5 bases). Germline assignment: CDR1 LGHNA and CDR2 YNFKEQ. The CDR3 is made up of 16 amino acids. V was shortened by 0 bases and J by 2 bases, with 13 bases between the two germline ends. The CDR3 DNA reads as TGTGCCAGCAGCCAAGAACCCGGGGGGGGTAACACTGAAGCTTTCTTT. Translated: CASSQEPGGGNTEAFF.

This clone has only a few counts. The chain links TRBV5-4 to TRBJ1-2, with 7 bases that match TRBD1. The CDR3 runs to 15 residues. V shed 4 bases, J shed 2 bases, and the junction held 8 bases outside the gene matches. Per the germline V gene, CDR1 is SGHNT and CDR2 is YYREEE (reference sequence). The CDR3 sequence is CASSPGGTENYGYTF. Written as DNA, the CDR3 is TGTGCCAGCAGCCCGGGGGGGACAGAGAACTATGGCTACACCTTC.